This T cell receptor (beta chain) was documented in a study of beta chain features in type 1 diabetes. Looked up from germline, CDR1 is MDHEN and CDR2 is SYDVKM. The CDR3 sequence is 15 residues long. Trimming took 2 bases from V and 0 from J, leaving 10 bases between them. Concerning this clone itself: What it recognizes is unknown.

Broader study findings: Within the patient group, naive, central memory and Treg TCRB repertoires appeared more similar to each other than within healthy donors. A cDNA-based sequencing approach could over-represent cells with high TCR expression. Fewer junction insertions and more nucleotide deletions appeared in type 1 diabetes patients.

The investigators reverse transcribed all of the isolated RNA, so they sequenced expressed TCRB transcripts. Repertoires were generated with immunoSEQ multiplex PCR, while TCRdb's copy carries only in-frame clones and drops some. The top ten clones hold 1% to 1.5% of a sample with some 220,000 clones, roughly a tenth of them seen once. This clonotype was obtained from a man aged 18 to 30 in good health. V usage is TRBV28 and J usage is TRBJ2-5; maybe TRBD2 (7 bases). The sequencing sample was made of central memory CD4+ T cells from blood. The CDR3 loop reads CASSLGGGYQETQYF. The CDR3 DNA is TGTGCCAGCAGTTTAGGCGGGGGCTACCAAGAGACCCAGTACTTC.